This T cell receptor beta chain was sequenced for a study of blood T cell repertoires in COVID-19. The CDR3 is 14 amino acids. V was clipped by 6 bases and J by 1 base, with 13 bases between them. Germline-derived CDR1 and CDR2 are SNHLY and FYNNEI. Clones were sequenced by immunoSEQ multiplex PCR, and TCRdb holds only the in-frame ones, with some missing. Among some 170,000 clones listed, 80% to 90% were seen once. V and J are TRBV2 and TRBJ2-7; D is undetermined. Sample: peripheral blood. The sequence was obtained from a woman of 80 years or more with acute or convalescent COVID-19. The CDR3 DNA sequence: TGTGCCAGCAGGGGCCCTCTAAGGTCCTACGAGCAGTACTTC. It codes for CASRGPLRSYEQYF.